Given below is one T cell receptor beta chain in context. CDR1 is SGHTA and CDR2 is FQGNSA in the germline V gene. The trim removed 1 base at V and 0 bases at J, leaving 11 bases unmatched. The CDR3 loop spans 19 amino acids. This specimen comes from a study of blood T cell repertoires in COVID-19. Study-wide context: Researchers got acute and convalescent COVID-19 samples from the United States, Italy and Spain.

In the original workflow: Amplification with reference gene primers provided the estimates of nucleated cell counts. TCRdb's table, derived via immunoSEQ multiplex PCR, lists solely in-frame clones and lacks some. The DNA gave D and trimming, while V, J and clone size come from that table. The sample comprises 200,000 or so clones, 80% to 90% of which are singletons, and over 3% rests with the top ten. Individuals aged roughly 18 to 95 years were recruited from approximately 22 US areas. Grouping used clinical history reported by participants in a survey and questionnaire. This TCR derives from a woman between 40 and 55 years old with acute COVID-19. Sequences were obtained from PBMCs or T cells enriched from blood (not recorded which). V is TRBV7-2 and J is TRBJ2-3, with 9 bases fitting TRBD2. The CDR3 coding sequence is TGTGCCAGCAGCTTAGGCCCCGGGCTAGCGGGGATAAGCACAGATACGCAGTATTTT. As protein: CASSLGPGLAGISTDTQYF.